Shown below are 16 T cell receptor beta chains from a single sample sequenced in a study of cytomegalovirus exposure and HLA in healthy donors. Researchers ran the PCR with 60 Vbeta and 13 Jbeta primers. Sequenced by immunoSEQ multiplex PCR; TCRdb stores in-frame clones only, minus some. The table includes 200,000 to 300,000 clones, 70% to 90% detected once. Sequenced sample: PBMCs. Every receptor here comes from a woman in her thirties or forties in good health and CMV-seropositive.

The chain couples TRBV4-1 to TRBJ2-3, with no clear D. Trimming took 1 base from V and 4 from J, leaving 6 bases between them. The length of the CDR3 is 13 residues. Looked up from germline, CDR1 is MGHRA and CDR2 is YSYEKL. The CDR3 is CASSQGQSDTQYF. For the CDR3, the DNA is TGCGCCAGCAGCCAAGGGCAGTCAGATACGCAGTATTTT.

The rearrangement uses TRBV4-3 and TRBJ2-1; 8 bases line up with TRBD2. The CDR3 runs 15 residues. Germline V lookup: CDR1 LGHNA, CDR2 YSLEER. The junction had 5 bases not matched to a gene; V was cut back by 5 bases and J by 2 bases. The CDR3 here is CASSNGGGPYNEQFF. The CDR3, as DNA: TGCGCCAGCAGCAACGGGGGGGGGCCCTACAATGAGCAGTTCTTC.

The chain employs TRBV21-1 and TRBJ1-5; the listed D gene, TRBD1, was not tested against the DNA. TRBV21-1 is a known pseudogene. The CDR3 totals 18 residues. This CDR3 is CASSKREVRGTGGQPQHF. The CDR3 DNA is TGTGCCAGCAGCAAAAGGGAGGTTAGGGGGACAGGTGGGCAGCCCCAGCATTTT.

This sequence joins TRBV2 and TRBJ1-6; 7 nucleotides line up with TRBD1. This CDR3 has 14 amino acids. CDR1 is SNHLY, CDR2 FYNNEI, per germline. Germline trimming cut 3 bases from V and 4 bases from J; bases unmatched to any gene: 0. The CDR3, as DNA: TGTGCCAGCAGTGAGGGACAGTATAATTCACCCCTCCACTTT. It yields the protein CASSEGQYNSPLHF.

The chain joins TRBV28 to TRBJ1-5; the D gene is possibly TRBD1 (6 bases). The CDR3 loop spans 15 amino acids. CDR1 MDHEN and CDR2 SYDVKM come from the germline V gene. With 3 bases removed from V and 2 bases from J, the gap between germline ends came to 11 bases. The CDR3 is CASSLGAMGNQPQHF. The CDR3 coding sequence is TGTGCCAGCAGTTTGGGGGCGATGGGCAATCAGCCCCAGCATTTT. Full variable domain (rest looked up from reference TRBV28 and TRBJ1-5): DVKVTQSSRYLVKRTGEKVFLECVQDMDHENMFWYRQDPGLGLRLIYFSYDVKMKEKGDIPEGYSVSREKKERFSLILESASTNQTSMYLCASSLGAMGNQPQHFGDGTRLSIL.

The rearrangement uses TRBV13 and TRBJ1-4; D not resolved. This CDR3 has 15 amino acids. The V end lost 4 bases, the J end lost 3 bases, and 12 bases lay between the germline ends. Germline values: CDR1 PRHDT, CDR2 FYEKMQ (reference sequence). This chain's CDR3 is CASSSRGTANEKLFF. CDR3 DNA: TGTGCCAGCAGCTCCCGGGGAACAGCTAATGAAAAACTGTTTTTT.

The chain couples TRBV6-1 to TRBJ2-1; TRBD1 might be the D (6 bases). This CDR3 region has 15 residues. The germline gives CDR1 MNHNS, CDR2 SASEGT. Trimming removed 4 bases at V and 7 bases at J, with 17 bases between. CDR3 nucleotides: TGTGCCAGCAGTGCCGAGCAGTTAGGGGGTAATGAGCAGTTCTTC. This sequence encodes CASSAEQLGGNEQFF.

A note on this clone: Mismatch with germline at one junction end may stem from a read error. V gene TRBV11-3 combines with J gene TRBJ1-1; D not resolved. The CDR3 totals 14 residues. CDR1 is SGHNT, CDR2 YENEEA, per germline. The CDR3 DNA reads as TGTGCCAGCAGCGTAGATTCTTCGGGCACTGAAGCTTTCTTT. This sequence encodes CASSVDSSGTEAFF.

The chain couples TRBV11-2 to TRBJ1-6, with a tentative D call TRBD1 (6 bases). The CDR3 is 15 residues long. The V end was cut by 4 bases, the J end by 8 bases, with 15 bases between. CDR1 is SGHAT and CDR2 is FQNNGV in the germline V gene. The CDR3 region has the DNA TGTGCCAGCAGCTCCGACGACAGGCGGGATTCACCCCTCCACTTT. Protein product: CASSSDDRRDSPLHF.

The chain's CDR3 is CSVEPSYFAGYTF. In DNA, the CDR3 is TGCAGCGTCGAACCCTCGTACTTCGCAGGCTACACCTTC. J is TRBJ1-2 and V is TRBV29-1; D gene ambiguous. Per germline, CDR1 SQVTM and CDR2 ANQGSEA. This CDR3 comprises 13 residues. V was trimmed by 6 bases and J by 8 bases, leaving 19 bases between them.

The chain links TRBV27 to TRBJ2-1, with 7 bases fitting TRBD2. The CDR3 consists of 14 residues. V was clipped by 4 bases and J by 12 bases; unmatched bases: 12. From germline, CDR1 is MNHEY and CDR2 SMNVEV (reference sequence). CDR3 protein: CASSYSGKGSGQFF. DNA of the CDR3: TGTGCCAGCAGTTACAGCGGGAAGGGGTCGGGGCAGTTCTTC.

The rearrangement uses TRBV7-2 and TRBJ2-3; D perhaps matches TRBD2 (7 bases). The CDR3 loop spans 16 amino acids. Germline CDR1 reads SGHTA; CDR2 reads FQGNSA. The V end was cut by 0 bases, the J end by 2 bases, with 12 bases between. CDR3 nucleotides: TGTGCCAGCAGCTTAGCCCGGGGGGCTAACACAGATACGCAGTATTTT. It yields the protein CASSLARGANTDTQYF.

This clone was recorded once. The chain links TRBV9 to TRBJ2-1; 9 nucleotides match TRBD2. Germline CDR1 and CDR2: SGDLS and YYNGEE. This CDR3 comprises 16 residues. V shed 3 bases and J 4 bases; nucleotides not matched to a gene: 8. The CDR3 coding sequence is TGTGCCAGCAGCGGAAACGGGACTAGCAGATACAATGAGCAGTTCTTC. Amino acid sequence: CASSGNGTSRYNEQFF.

The chain links TRBV11-1 to TRBJ2-1; D gene ambiguous. The germline gives CDR1 SGHAT, CDR2 FQDESV (reference sequence). The CDR3 covers 13 residues. V lost 1 base and J lost 7, with 8 bases in between. This CDR3 is CASSLGLVNEQFF. CDR3 nucleotides: TGTGCCAGCAGCTTAGGGCTGGTAAATGAGCAGTTCTTC.

The rearrangement uses TRBV7-2 and TRBJ2-2, with 9 bases fitting TRBD1. The CDR3 is 15 amino acids. Germline CDR1 is SGHTA and CDR2 is FQGNSA. The V segment lost 5 bases and the J segment 4 bases; nucleotides outside the gene matches: 5. For the CDR3, the DNA is TGTGCCAGCAGCCTCCGGGACAGGGTCACCGGGGAGCTGTTTTTT. As protein: CASSLRDRVTGELFF.

The rearrangement uses TRBV27 and TRBJ1-3, with D uncertain. V was cut by 5 bases and J by 1 base, with 9 bases left in between. The CDR3 consists of 14 residues. Germline-derived CDR1 and CDR2 are MNHEY and SMNVEV (reference sequence). CDR3 sequence reads: CASSVLGSGNTIYF. Here the CDR3 DNA reads TGTGCCAGCAGTGTCCTCGGGTCTGGAAACACCATATATTTT.